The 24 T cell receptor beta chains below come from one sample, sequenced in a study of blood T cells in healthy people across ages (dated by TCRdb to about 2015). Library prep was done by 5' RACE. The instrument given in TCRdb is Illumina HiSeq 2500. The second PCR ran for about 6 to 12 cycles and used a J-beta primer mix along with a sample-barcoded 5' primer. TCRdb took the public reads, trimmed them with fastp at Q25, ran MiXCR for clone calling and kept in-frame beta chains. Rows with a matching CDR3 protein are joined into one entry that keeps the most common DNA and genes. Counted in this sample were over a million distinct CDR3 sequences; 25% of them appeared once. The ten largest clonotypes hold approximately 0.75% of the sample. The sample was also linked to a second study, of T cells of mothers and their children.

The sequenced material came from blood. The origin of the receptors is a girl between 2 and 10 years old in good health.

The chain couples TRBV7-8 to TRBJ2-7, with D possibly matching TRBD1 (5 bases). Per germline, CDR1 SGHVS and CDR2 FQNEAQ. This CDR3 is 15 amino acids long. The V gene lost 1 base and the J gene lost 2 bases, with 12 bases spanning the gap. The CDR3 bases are TGTGCCAGCAGCTTAGGGTCACAGGCCGCCTACGAGCAGTACTTC. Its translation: CASSLGSQAAYEQYF.

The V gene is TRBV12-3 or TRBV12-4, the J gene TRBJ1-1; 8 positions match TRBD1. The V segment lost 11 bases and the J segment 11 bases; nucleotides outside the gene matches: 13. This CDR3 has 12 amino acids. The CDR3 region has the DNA TGTGCCGGCGAAGGGGACAGGACATCGGCTTTCTTT. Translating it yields CAGEGDRTSAFF.

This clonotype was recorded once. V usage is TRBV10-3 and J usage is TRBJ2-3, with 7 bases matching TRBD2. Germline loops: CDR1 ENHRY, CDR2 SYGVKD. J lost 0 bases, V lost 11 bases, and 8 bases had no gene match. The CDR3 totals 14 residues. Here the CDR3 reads CAVTSGGSTDTQYF. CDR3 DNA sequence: TGTGCCGTCACTTCGGGAGGCAGCACAGATACGCAGTATTTT.

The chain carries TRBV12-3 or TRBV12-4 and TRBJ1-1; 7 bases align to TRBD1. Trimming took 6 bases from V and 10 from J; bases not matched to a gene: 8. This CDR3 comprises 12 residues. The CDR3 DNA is TGTGCCAGCAGCCCACAGGGGTTCAGAGCTTTCTTT. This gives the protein CASSPQGFRAFF.

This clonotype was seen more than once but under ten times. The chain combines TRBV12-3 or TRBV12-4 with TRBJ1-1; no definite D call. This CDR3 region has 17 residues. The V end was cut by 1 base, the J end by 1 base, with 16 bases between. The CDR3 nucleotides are TGTGCCAGCAGTTTAGGGGGTTCGTCGTCCTCGAACACTGAAGCTTTCTTT. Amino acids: CASSLGGSSSSNTEAFF.

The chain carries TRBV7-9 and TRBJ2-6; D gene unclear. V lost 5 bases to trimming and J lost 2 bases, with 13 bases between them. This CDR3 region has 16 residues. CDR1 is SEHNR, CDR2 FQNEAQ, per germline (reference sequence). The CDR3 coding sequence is TGTGCCAGCAGCCCCCCGGTCCTCCCTGGGGCCAACGTCCTGACTTTC. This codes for CASSPPVLPGANVLTF.

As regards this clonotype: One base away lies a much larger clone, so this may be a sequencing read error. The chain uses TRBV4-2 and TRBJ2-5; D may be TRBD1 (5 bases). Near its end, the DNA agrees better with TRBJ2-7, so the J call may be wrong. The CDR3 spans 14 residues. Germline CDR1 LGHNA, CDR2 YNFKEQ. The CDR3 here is CAGSLDSGRYEQYF. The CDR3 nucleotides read TGTGCCGGCAGCCTAGATTCAGGGCGATACGAGCAGTACTTC.

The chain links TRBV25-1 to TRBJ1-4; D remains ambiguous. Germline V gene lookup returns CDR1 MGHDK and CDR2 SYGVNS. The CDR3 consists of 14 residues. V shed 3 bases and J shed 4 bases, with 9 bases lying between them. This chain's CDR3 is CASSEYGGNEKLFF. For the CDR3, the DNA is TGTGCCAGCAGTGAGTACGGAGGTAATGAAAAACTGTTTTTT.

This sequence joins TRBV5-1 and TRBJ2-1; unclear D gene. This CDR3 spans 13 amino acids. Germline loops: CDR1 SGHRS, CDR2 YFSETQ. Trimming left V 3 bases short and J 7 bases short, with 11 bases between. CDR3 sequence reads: CASSWSGGNEQFF. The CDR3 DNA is TGCGCCAGCAGCTGGTCAGGTGGGAATGAGCAGTTCTTC.

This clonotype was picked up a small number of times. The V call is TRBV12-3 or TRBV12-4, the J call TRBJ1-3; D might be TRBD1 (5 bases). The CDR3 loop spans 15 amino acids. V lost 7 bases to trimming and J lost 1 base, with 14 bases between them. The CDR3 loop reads CASTWEGPSGNTIYF. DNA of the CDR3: TGTGCCAGCACCTGGGAGGGACCTTCTGGAAACACCATATATTTT.

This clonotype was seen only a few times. DNA for the CDR3: TGCAGCGTTGACAGGGACCAAAACAATGAGCAGTTCTTC. Amino acids: CSVDRDQNNEQFF. The J gene is TRBJ2-1, the V gene TRBV29-1; the D call may be TRBD1 or TRBD2 (5 bases each). This CDR3 comprises 13 residues. Trimming cost V 3 bases and J 5 bases, with 11 bases left between them. CDR1 and CDR2 (germline): SQVTM, ANQGSEA.

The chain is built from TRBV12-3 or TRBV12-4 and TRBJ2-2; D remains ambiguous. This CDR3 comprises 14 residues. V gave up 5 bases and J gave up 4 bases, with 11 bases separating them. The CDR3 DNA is TGTGCCAGCAGTCCTTTTAGCCGCACCGGGGAGCTGTTTTTT. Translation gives CASSPFSRTGELFF.

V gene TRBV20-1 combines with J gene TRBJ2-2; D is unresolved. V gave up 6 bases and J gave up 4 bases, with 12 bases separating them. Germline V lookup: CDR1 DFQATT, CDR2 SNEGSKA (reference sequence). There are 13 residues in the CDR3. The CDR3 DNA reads TGCAGTGCCTGGTCTGGAATCACCGGGGAGCTGTTTTTT. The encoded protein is CSAWSGITGELFF.

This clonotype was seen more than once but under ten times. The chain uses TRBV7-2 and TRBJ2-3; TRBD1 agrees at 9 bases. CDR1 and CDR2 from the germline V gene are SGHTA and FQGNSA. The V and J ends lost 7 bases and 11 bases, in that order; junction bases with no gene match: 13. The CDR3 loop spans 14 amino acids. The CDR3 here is CASTNPGGQGEQYF. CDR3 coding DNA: TGTGCCAGCACCAACCCGGGGGGACAGGGCGAGCAGTATTTT.

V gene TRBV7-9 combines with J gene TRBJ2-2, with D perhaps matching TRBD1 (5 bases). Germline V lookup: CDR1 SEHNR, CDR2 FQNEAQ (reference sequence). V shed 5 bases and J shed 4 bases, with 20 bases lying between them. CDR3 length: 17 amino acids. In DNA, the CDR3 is TGTGCCAGCAGCGCCCGGTATGGCAGGGCGACCACCGGGGAGCTGTTTTTT. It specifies CASSARYGRATTGELFF.

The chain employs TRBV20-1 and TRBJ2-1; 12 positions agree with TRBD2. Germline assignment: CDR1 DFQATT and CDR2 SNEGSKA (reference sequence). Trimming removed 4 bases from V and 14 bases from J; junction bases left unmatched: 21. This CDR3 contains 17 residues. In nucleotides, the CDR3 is TGCAGTGCTATACGTTTTCTGACTAGCGGGGGTGGAGGGGGTGAGTTCTTC. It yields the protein CSAIRFLTSGGGGGEFF.

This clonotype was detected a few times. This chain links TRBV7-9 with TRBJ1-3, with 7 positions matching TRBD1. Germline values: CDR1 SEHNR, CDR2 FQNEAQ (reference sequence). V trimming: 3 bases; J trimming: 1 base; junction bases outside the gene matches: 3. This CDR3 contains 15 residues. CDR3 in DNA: TGTGCCAGCAGCTTTGGGGGACAGTCTGGAAACACCATATATTTT. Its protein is CASSFGGQSGNTIYF.

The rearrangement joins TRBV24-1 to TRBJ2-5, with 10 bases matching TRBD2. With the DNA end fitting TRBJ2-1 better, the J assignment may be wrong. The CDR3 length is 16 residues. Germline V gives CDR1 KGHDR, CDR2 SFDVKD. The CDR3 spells CATSDPLAGPYNEQFF. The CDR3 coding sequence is TGTGCCACCAGTGACCCACTAGCGGGACCCTACAATGAGCAGTTCTTC.

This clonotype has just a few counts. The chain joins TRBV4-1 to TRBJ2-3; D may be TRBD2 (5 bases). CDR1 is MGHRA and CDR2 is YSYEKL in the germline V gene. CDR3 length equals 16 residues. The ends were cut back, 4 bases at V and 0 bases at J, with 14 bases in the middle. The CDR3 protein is CASSPPYKRSTDTQYF. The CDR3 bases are TGCGCCAGCAGCCCTCCTTATAAGCGGAGCACAGATACGCAGTATTTT.

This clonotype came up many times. CDR3 amino acids: CASSLGLAATYEQYF. The CDR3 bases are TGTGCCAGCAGCTTAGGCCTAGCGGCCACCTACGAGCAGTACTTC. The chain carries TRBV7-2 and TRBJ2-7; TRBD2 aligns across 7 bases. J lost 2 bases, V lost 1 base, and 5 bases had no gene match. The CDR3 loop spans 15 amino acids. Germline V gene sequence: CDR1 SGHTA, CDR2 FQGNSA.

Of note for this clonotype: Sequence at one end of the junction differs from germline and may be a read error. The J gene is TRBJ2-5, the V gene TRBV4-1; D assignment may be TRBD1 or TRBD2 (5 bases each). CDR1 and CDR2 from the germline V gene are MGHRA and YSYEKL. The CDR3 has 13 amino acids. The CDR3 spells CTSSQRDLETQYF. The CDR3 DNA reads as TGCACCAGCAGCCAAAGGGACCTAGAGACCCAGTACTTC.

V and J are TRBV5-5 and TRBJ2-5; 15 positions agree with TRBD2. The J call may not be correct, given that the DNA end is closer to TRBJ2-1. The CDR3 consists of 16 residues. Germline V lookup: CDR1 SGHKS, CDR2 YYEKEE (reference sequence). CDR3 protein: CASSLDGTSGRNEQFF. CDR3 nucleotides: TGTGCCAGCAGCTTGGATGGGACTAGCGGGAGGAATGAGCAGTTCTTC.

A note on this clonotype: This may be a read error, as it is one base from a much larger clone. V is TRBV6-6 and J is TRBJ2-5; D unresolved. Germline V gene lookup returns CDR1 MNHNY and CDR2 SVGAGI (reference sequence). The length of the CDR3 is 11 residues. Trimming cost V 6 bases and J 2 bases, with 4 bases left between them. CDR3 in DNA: TGTGCCAGCAGATGGCAAGAGACCCAGTACTTC. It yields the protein CASRWQETQYF.

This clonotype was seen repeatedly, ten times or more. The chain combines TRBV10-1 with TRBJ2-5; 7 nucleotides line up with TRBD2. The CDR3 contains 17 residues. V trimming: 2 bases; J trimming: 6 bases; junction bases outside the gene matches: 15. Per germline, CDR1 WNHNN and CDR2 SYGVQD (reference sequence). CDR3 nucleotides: TGCGCCAGCAGTGAGCATCGACTAGCCAAAGACACAAAGACCCAGTACTTC. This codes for CASSEHRLAKDTKTQYF.